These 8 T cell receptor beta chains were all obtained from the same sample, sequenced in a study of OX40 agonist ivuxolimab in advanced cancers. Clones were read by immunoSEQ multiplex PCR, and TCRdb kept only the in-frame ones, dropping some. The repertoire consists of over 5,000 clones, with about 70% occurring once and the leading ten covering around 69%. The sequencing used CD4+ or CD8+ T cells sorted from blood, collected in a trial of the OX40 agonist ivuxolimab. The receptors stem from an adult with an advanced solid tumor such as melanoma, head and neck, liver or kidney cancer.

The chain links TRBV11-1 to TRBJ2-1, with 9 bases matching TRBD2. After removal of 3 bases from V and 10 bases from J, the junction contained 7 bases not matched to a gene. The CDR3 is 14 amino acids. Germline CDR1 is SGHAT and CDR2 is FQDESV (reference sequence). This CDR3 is CASSFRLAALEQFF. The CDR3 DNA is TGTGCCAGCAGCTTCCGACTAGCGGCCCTAGAGCAGTTCTTC.

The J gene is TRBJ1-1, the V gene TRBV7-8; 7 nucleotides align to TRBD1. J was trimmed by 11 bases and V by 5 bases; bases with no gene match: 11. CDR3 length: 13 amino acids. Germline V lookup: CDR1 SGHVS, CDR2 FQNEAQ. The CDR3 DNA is TGTGCCAGCAGCACCCACCGGGACAGCCCCGCTTTCTTT. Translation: CASSTHRDSPAFF.

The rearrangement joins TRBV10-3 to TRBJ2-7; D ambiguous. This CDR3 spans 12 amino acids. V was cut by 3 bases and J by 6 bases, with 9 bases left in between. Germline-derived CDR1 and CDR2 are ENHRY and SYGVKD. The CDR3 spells CAISDQRSEQYF. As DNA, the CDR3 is TGTGCCATCAGTGATCAGCGTTCCGAGCAGTACTTC.

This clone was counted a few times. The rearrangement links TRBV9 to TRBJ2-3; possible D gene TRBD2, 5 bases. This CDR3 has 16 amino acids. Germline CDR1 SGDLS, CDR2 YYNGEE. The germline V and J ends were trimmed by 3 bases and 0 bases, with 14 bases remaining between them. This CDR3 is CASSDEGITSTDTQYF. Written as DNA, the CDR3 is TGTGCCAGCAGCGATGAGGGCATCACTAGCACAGATACGCAGTATTTT.

The CDR3 protein is CASSPLGDTEAFF. CDR3 nucleotides: TGTGCCAGCAGCCCGCTAGGAGACACTGAAGCTTTCTTT. The chain has TRBV5-6 and TRBJ1-1, with no clear D. CDR1 is SGHDT, CDR2 YYEEEE, per germline. This CDR3 region has 13 residues. V was clipped by 4 bases and J by 3 bases, with 10 bases between them.

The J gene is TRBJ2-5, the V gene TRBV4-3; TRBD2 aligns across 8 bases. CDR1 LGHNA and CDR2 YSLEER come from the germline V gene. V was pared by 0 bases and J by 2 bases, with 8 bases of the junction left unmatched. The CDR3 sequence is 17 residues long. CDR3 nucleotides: TGCGCCAGCAGCCAAGATCCTGGGACTAGGGGACAAGAGACCCAGTACTTC. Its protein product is CASSQDPGTRGQETQYF.

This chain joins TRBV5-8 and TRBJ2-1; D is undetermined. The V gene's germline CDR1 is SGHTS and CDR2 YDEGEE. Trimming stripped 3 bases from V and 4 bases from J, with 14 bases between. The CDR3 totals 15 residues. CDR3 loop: CASSSTLGRYNEQFF. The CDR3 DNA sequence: TGTGCCAGCAGCTCAACCCTTGGCAGGTACAATGAGCAGTTCTTC.

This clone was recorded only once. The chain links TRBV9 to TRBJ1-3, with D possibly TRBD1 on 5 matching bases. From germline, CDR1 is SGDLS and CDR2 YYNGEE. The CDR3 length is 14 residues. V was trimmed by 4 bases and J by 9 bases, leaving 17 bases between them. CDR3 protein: CASSPGALRGTIYF. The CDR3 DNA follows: TGTGCCAGCAGCCCCGGGGCGCTCCGGGGCACCATATATTTT. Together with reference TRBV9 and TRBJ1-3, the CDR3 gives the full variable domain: DSGVTQTPKHLITATGQRVTLRCSPRSGDLSVYWYQQSLDQGLQFLIQYYNGEERAKGNILERFSAQQFPDLHSELNLSSLELGDSALYFCASSPGALRGTIYFGEGSWLTVV.